This TCR beta chain was identified during a study of T cell repertoires in cytomegalovirus infection (dated by TCRdb to about 2019). For the wider study: Because public TCR beta signatures pointed to carriage of CMV infection together with the matching HLA type, the HLA type of each donor mattered for the analysis.

On the study overall, not on this receptor specifically: Cumulative frequency of public TCR beta family members discriminated carriers of CMV infection plus the relevant HLA type in this cohort and an independent approximately 340-donor cohort. The ex vivo response was dominated by HLA-C-restricted CMV-specific TCR beta clonotypes, and the single most frequent clonotype in two of eight donors was supplied by these HLA-C-restricted clonotypes.

This clonotype turned up a few times. The target of this receptor is not known. A much bigger clone sits one base away, suggesting this may be a read error. TCRdb records Illumina HiSeq 1500 as the sequencer. In TCRdb, the public reads were trimmed at Q25 with fastp and aligned with MiXCR, with productive beta chains retained. CDR3 protein duplicates are merged, each entry listing the most common genes and DNA. For this sample the table gives some 240,000 distinct CDR3 sequences, of which approximately 17% were detected only once. The top ten constitute around 47% of the sample. From the cysteine up to the phenylalanine, the CDR3 has a length of 12 residues. Only the CDR3 portion is preserved as DNA: 36 bases, with reading frame beginning at the first base. V sheds 0 bases and J sheds 5 bases, leaving 4 bases between their ends. In the germline V gene, CDR1 corresponds to MGHRA and CDR2 to YSYEKL.

The rearrangement combines TRBV4-1 with TRBJ2-5, with the D gene call left open. This TCR was sampled from a human donor in good health (CMV status not recorded). Some clones in this sample may be carry-over from other donors' samples. Sequencing was carried out using CD8+ T cells from PBMCs. The CDR3 protein is CASSQDEETQYF. The DNA sequence is given as TGCGCCAGCAGCCAAGATGAGGAGACCCAGTACTTC.